Listed below are T cell receptor beta chains from one sample, sequenced in a study of blood T cells in healthy people across ages. TCRdb ran MiXCR on the 5' RACE reads and lists one entry per CDR3 protein. The table lists nearly 1 million distinct CDR3 sequences, roughly 51% of them singletons. Sequenced: blood. The receptors originated from a woman aged 55-75 years in good health. CDR3s include the opening cysteine and the closing phenylalanine or tryptophan. The D gene is left open where the match is weak. The size entry is marked missing in some rows and otherwise reads once, few, many or a size class.

TRBJ2-5	NA	TRBV21-1	NA	CASSNQKGDRVETQYF	TGTGCCAGCAGCAACCAGAAAGGAGACAGGGTAGAGACCCAGTACTTC
TRBJ1-1	few	TRBV7-2	NA	CASSHSGPMNTEAFF	TGTGCCAGCAGCCACTCGGGACCCATGAACACTGAAGCTTTCTTT
TRBJ2-1	NA	TRBV24-1	TRBD2	CATGGREAPTYNEQFF	TGTGCCACCGGAGGGCGGGAGGCACCCACCTACAATGAGCAGTTCTTC
TRBJ2-1	NA	TRBV12-3/TRBV12-4	TRBD2	CASSPALTSALANEQFF	TGTGCCAGCAGCCCAGCTCTTACTAGCGCCCTGGCTAATGAGCAGTTCTTC
TRBJ2-5	NA	TRBV11-1	NA	CASRKQGTVPRETQYF	TGTGCCAGCAGAAAACAGGGTACCGTCCCGAGGGAGACCCAGTACTTC
TRBJ2-3	NA	TRBV7-2	TRBD2	CASSHGTSGRISTDTQYF	TGTGCCAGCAGCCACGGGACTAGCGGGAGGATAAGCACAGATACGCAGTATTTT
TRBJ2-1	few	TRBV29-1	TRBD2	CSGGGSYEQFF	TGCAGCGGGGGGGGGTCCTATGAGCAGTTCTTC
TRBJ2-3	NA	TRBV25-1	TRBD2	CASRGGSDTQYF	TGTGCCAGCAGGGGGGGGTCGGATACGCAGTATTTT
TRBJ2-7	NA	TRBV4-2	TRBD2	CASSQGREYNEQYF	TGTGCCAGCAGCCAAGGGCGGGAGTACAATGAGCAGTACTTC
TRBJ2-7	NA	TRBV7-2	TRBD1	CASSSPRTGIKQYF	TGTGCCAGCAGCTCCCCAAGGACAGGCATCAAACAGTACTTC
TRBJ2-3	NA	TRBV5-1	NA	CANSPGQQPILDTQYF	TGCGCCAACAGCCCAGGACAACAGCCCATTTTGGATACGCAGTATTTT
TRBJ2-5	few	TRBV24-1	NA	CATSASAGRQETQYF	TGTGCCACCAGTGCGTCGGCGGGTCGTCAAGAGACCCAGTACTTC
TRBJ2-1	few	TRBV4-2	NA	CASSQLRLGNEQFF	TGTGCCAGCAGCCAATTGCGGTTGGGCAATGAGCAGTTCTTC
TRBJ1-5	NA	TRBV3-1	NA	CASSQTWGGQPQHF	TGTGCCAGCAGCCAAACTTGGGGGGGTCAGCCCCAGCATTTT
TRBJ2-7	few	TRBV27	TRBD1	CASAWTGVNYEQYF	TGTGCCAGTGCCTGGACAGGGGTCAACTACGAGCAGTACTTC
TRBJ2-2	NA	TRBV4-3	NA	CASSQEDLSTGELFF	TGCGCCAGCAGCCAAGAAGACCTCTCCACCGGGGAGCTGTTTTTT
TRBJ2-7	few	TRBV10-3	NA	CAISESGGNPYEQYF	TGTGCCATCAGTGAGTCGGGTGGGAATCCCTACGAGCAGTACTTC
TRBJ1-1	NA	TRBV4-1	NA	CASSQDFAAQPTLEAFF	TGCGCCAGCAGCCAAGATTTCGCGGCCCAACCTACACTCGAAGCTTTCTTT
TRBJ1-1	NA	TRBV5-6	NA	CASSLPSGNTEAFF	TGTGCCAGCAGCTTGCCCTCTGGGAACACTGAAGCTTTCTTT
TRBJ2-5	few	TRBV3-1	NA	CASSQELGTQETQYF	TGTGCCAGCAGCCAAGAGTTAGGGACCCAAGAGACCCAGTACTTC
TRBJ2-6	few	TRBV6-6	NA	CASTKSGANVLTF	TGTGCCAGCACCAAATCTGGGGCCAACGTCCTGACTTTC
TRBJ2-3	NA	TRBV15	NA	CATSRARTDITDTQYF	TGTGCCACCAGCAGAGCCAGGACAGACATCACAGATACGCAGTATTTT
TRBJ1-2	NA	TRBV5-1	NA	CASSLALALGYGYTF	TGCGCCAGCAGCTTGGCCTTAGCCTTGGGTTATGGCTACACCTTC
TRBJ2-7	few	TRBV27	NA	CASSQPGRPGAYNYEQYF	TGTGCCAGCAGTCAACCCGGGAGACCGGGGGCTTACAACTACGAGCAGTACTTC
TRBJ1-6	NA	TRBV20-1	TRBD1	CSARRGRSNSPLHF	TGCAGTGCTAGAAGGGGGCGATCTAATTCACCCCTCCACTTT
TRBJ2-7	NA	TRBV20-1	NA	CSAVQGYEQYF	TGCAGTGCTGTCCAGGGTTACGAGCAGTACTTC
TRBJ2-1	few	TRBV29-1	TRBD2	CSVVVGLAEDLSYNEQFF	TGCAGCGTTGTGGTCGGGCTAGCGGAGGACCTCTCCTACAATGAGCAGTTCTTC
TRBJ2-1	NA	TRBV5-1	NA	CASRVGESYNEQFF	TGCGCCAGCAGGGTAGGAGAAAGCTACAATGAGCAGTTCTTC